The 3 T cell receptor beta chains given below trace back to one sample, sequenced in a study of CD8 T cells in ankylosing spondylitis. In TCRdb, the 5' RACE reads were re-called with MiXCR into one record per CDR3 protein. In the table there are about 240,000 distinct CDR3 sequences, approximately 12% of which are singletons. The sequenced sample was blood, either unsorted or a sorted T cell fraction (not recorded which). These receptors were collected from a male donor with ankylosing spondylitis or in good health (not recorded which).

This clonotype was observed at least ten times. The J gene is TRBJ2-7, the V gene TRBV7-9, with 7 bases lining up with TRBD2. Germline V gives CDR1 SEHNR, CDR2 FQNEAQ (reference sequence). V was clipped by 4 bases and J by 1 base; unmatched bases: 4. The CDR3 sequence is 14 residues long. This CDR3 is CASSYAAGSYEQYF. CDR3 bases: TGTGCCAGCAGCTACGCAGCGGGATCCTACGAGCAGTACTTC.

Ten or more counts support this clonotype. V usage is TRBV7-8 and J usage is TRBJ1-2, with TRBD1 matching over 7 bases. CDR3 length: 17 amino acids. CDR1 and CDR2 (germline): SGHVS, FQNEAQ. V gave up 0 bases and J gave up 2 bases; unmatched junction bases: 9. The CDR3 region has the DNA TGTGCCAGCAGCTTAGCCGGACAGGCCCTAGGGAACTATGGCTACACCTTC. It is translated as CASSLAGQALGNYGYTF.

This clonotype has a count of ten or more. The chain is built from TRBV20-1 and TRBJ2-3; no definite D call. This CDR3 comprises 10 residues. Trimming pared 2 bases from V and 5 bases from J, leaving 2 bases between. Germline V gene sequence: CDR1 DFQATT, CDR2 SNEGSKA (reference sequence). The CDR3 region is CSARRDTQYF. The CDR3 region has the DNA TGCAGTGCTAGAAGAGATACGCAGTATTTT.